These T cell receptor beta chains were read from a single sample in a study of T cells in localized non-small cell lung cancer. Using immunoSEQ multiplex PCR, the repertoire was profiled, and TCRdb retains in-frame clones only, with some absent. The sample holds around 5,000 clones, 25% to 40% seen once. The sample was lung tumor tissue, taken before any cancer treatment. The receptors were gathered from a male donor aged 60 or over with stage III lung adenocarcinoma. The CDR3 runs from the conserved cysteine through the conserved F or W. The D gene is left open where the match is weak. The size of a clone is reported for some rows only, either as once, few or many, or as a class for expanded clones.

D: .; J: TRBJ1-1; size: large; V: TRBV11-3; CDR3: CASSLGEFGTEAFF; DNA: TGTGCCAGCAGCTTGGGCGAGTTTGGAACTGAAGCTTTCTTT
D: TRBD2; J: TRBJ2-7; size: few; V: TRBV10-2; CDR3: CASSESRSGTRLSYEQYF; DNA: TGCGCCAGCAGTGAGTCACGTTCCGGGACTAGGCTTTCCTACGAGCAGTACTTC
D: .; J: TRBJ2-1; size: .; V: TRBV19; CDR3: CASSIRTASPYNEQFF; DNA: TGTGCCAGTAGTATAAGGACAGCCTCCCCCTACAATGAGCAGTTCTTC
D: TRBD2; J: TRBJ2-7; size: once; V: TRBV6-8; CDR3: CASIPQPGTSIDEQYF; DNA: TGTGCCAGCATACCGCAGCCCGGGACTAGCATCGACGAGCAGTACTTC
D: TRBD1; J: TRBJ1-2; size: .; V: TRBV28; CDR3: CASSPRFGTGFYGYTF; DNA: TGTGCCAGCAGCCCCAGATTCGGGACAGGTTTCTATGGCTACACCTTC
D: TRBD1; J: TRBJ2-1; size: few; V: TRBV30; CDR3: CAWRVPGQSNEQFF; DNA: TGTGCCTGGAGGGTCCCGGGACAGTCCAATGAGCAGTTCTTC
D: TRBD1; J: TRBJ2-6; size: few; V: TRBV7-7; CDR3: CASSWDRGPGANVLTF; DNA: TGTGCCAGCAGCTGGGACAGGGGGCCTGGGGCCAACGTCCTGACTTTC
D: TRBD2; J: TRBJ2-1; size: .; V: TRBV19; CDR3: CASSPSSGRNYNEQFF; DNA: TGTGCCAGTAGCCCTTCCAGCGGGAGGAACTACAATGAGCAGTTCTTC
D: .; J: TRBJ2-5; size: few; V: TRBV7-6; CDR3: CASSPSGRSGGQTQYF; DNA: TGTGCCAGCAGCCCGTCAGGGAGAAGCGGAGGGCAGACCCAGTACTTC
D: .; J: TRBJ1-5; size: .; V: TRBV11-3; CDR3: CASSLGRNNQPQHF; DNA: TGTGCCAGCAGCTTAGGAAGAAACAATCAGCCCCAGCATTTT
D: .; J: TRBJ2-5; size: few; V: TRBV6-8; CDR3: CASSSGLRETQYF; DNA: TGTGCCAGCAGTTCCGGACTACGAGAGACCCAGTACTTC
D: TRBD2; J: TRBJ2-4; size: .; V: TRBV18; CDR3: CASSPSDGRVNIQYF; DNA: TGTGCCAGCTCACCAAGTGACGGGAGGGTTAACATTCAGTACTTC
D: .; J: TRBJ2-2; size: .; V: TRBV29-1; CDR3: CSVARGANTGELFF; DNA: TGCAGCGTTGCGAGGGGGGCGAACACCGGGGAGCTGTTTTTT
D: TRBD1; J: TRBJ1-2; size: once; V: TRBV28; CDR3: CASTPTGRVGYTF; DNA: TGTGCCAGCACCCCGACAGGGAGGGTTGGCTACACCTTC
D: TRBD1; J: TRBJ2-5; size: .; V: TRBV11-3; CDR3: CASSPGQVVGETQYF; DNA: TGTGCCAGCAGCCCGGGACAGGTCGTTGGCGAGACCCAGTACTTC
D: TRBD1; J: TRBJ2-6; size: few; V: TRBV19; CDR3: CASSIQGAGANVLTF; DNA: TGTGCCAGTAGTATCCAGGGGGCAGGGGCCAACGTCCTGACTTTC
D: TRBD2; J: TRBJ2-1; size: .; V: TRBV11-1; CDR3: CASSLIPRTSGALINEQFF; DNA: TGTGCCAGCAGCTTAATCCCCAGGACTAGCGGGGCCCTTATCAATGAGCAGTTCTTC
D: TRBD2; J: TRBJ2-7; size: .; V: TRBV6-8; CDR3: CASRRLAGGLGQYF; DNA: TGTGCCAGCAGGAGACTAGCGGGAGGGCTTGGGCAGTACTTC
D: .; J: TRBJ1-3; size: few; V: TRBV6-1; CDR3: CASSEVGASGNTIYF; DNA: TGTGCCAGCAGTGAAGTTGGAGCCTCTGGAAACACCATATATTTT
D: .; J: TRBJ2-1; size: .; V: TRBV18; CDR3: CASSDPGTLSYNEQFF; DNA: TGTGCCAGCTCGGACCCTGGGACCCTCTCCTACAATGAGCAGTTCTTC
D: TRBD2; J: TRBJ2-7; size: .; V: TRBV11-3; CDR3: CASSSYGLAGNLGQYF; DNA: TGTGCCAGCAGCTCGTACGGACTAGCCGGAAACCTCGGGCAGTACTTC
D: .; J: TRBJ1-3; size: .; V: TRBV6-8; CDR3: CASRDASSGNTIYF; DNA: TGTGCCAGCAGGGACGCAAGCTCTGGAAACACCATATATTTT
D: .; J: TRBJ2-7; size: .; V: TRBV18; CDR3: CASSPTQASYEQYF; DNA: TGTGCCAGCTCACCAACGCAGGCCTCCTACGAGCAGTACTTC
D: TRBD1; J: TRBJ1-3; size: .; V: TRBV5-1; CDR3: CASSIGQGAAGNTIYF; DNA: TGCGCCAGCAGCATCGGACAGGGGGCGGCTGGAAACACCATATATTTT
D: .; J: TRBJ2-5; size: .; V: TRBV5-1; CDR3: CASSQSLNQETQYF; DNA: TGCGCCAGCAGCCAGAGTTTGAACCAAGAGACCCAGTACTTC
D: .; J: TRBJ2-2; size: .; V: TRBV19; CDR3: CATSTGTMNTGELFF; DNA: TGTGCCACTTCAACCGGGACAATGAACACCGGGGAGCTGTTTTTT
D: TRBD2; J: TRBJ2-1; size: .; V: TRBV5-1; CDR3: CASTHSGSRSYNEQFF; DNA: TGCGCCAGCACCCATAGCGGGAGTAGATCCTACAATGAGCAGTTCTTC
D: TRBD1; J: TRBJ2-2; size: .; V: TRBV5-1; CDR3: CASSSRDSSSGLFF; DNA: TGCGCCAGCAGCTCCCGGGACAGCTCTAGTGGGCTGTTTTTT
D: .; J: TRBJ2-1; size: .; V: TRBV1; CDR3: CASSQDRGQAFAEQFF; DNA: TGCGCCAGCAGCCAAGATAGAGGACAGGCGTTTGCTGAGCAGTTCTTC
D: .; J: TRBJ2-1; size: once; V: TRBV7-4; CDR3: CASSLTYGGEQFF; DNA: TGTGCCAGCAGCTTAACGTACGGGGGTGAGCAGTTCTTC
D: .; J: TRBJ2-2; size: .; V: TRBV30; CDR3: CAWSRGGKLVGELFF; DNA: TGTGCCTGGAGTAGAGGCGGGAAACTAGTCGGGGAGCTGTTTTTT